These 16 T cell receptor beta chains came from one sample sequenced in a study of shared clonotypes between healthy human individuals. Data came from immunoSEQ multiplex PCR; TCRdb stores just in-frame clones and leaves some out. The sample lists about 510,000 clones; around 79% were seen once. Sequenced input: PBMCs. These receptors all stem from a woman aged 40 to 49 in good health. Some clones in this sample may be carry-over from other donors' samples.

V usage is TRBV11-2 and J usage is TRBJ1-1, with D unresolved. Trimming cost V 5 bases and J 3 bases, with 16 bases left between them. This CDR3 has 15 residues. The V gene's germline CDR1 is SGHAT and CDR2 FQNNGV. This chain's CDR3 is CASSTLQGAYTEAFF. As DNA, the CDR3 is TGTGCCAGCAGCACCTTGCAAGGAGCTTACACTGAAGCTTTCTTT.

On this clone itself: The sample carries other DNA sequences with the same CDR3. The DNA of the CDR3 is TGTGCCAGCAGTGAGGTCACGGAAGGGCAGCCCCAGCATTTT. Its protein is CASSEVTEGQPQHF. The chain combines TRBV2 with TRBJ1-5; no firm D call. CDR1 is SNHLY, CDR2 FYNNEI, per germline. Deletions cut 3 bases from V and 7 bases from J, with 13 bases between. The CDR3 spans 14 residues.

The chain joins TRBV29-1 to TRBJ2-1, with 7 nucleotides matching TRBD2. Germline V gives CDR1 SQVTM, CDR2 ANQGSEA. The length of the CDR3 is 13 residues. The junction had 5 bases not matched to a gene; V was cut back by 4 bases and J by 5 bases. The CDR3 loop is CSVGLAADNEQFF. CDR3 nucleotides: TGCAGCGTTGGGCTAGCGGCCGACAATGAGCAGTTCTTC.

V gene TRBV7-8 combines with J gene TRBJ1-4; D remains unclear. V lost 3 bases to trimming and J lost 7 bases, with 15 bases between them. Germline CDR1 is SGHVS and CDR2 is FQNEAQ. The CDR3 runs 15 residues. The CDR3 protein is CASSFLSVTGEKLFF. The CDR3 DNA follows: TGTGCCAGCAGCTTCCTCTCCGTGACGGGTGAAAAACTGTTTTTT.

The chain is built from TRBV6-4 and TRBJ2-2; 10 nucleotides line up with TRBD1. V was clipped by 8 bases and J by 3 bases; unmatched bases: 6. The CDR3 spans 15 residues. Germline lookup yields CDR1 MRHNA and CDR2 SNTAGT. Written as DNA, the CDR3 is TGTGCCAGCGGGGTCGGGACAGGGGACACCGGGGAGCTGTTTTTT. Its protein is CASGVGTGDTGELFF.

The chain uses TRBV10-2 and TRBJ2-5; tentative D call: TRBD2 (5 bases). Germline assignment: CDR1 WSHSY and CDR2 SAAADI. Trimming cost V 4 bases and J 4 bases, with 13 bases left between them. This CDR3 is 14 amino acids long. CDR3 coding DNA: TGCGCCAGCAGTGTTGGCGGGTCAGGAGAGACCCAGTACTTC. It is translated as CASSVGGSGETQYF.

This clone turned up a few times. The J gene is TRBJ1-2, the V gene TRBV28; 8 nucleotides align to TRBD1. Trimming at V came to 6 bases and at J to 3 bases, leaving 6 bases not matched to a gene. Per germline, CDR1 MDHEN and CDR2 SYDVKM. CDR3 length equals 14 residues. Here the CDR3 reads CASSQPTGDYGYTF. The CDR3, as DNA: TGTGCCAGCAGCCAGCCGACAGGGGACTATGGCTACACCTTC.

CDR3 residues: CASSPQAGASTDTQYF. In DNA form, the CDR3 reads TGTGCCAGCAGCCCCCAAGCGGGAGCGAGCACAGATACGCAGTATTTT. This chain uses TRBV7-8 with TRBJ2-3; 8 positions agree with TRBD2. The CDR3 sequence is 16 residues long. J was trimmed by 0 bases and V by 5 bases; bases with no gene match: 7. Germline values: CDR1 SGHVS, CDR2 FQNEAQ.

This chain joins TRBV6-5 and TRBJ1-1, with TRBD1 matching over 8 bases. This CDR3 is 14 amino acids long. Unmatched junction bases numbered 0, after V lost 2 bases and J lost 1 base. Germline-derived CDR1 and CDR2 are MNHEY and SVGAGI. DNA of the CDR3: TGTGCCAGCAGTTACGACAGGGGGAACACTGAAGCTTTCTTT. This gives the protein CASSYDRGNTEAFF.

This chain uses TRBV2 with TRBJ1-3; the D is unclear. V was trimmed by 4 bases and J by 4 bases, leaving 14 bases between them. This CDR3 region has 15 residues. CDR1 is SNHLY, CDR2 FYNNEI, per germline. The CDR3 protein is CASSAWPLGGNTIYF. CDR3 DNA: TGTGCCAGCAGTGCTTGGCCTCTTGGAGGAAACACCATATATTTT.

The chain joins TRBV5-6 to TRBJ1-2, with TRBD1 identical over 12 bases. V was pared by 4 bases and J by 2 bases, with 6 bases of the junction left unmatched. The germline V gene has CDR1 SGHDT and CDR2 YYEEEE. This CDR3 comprises 16 residues. CDR3 DNA sequence: TGTGCCAGCAGCCGACAGGGACAGGGGGCGAACTATGGCTACACCTTC. Amino acid sequence: CASSRQGQGANYGYTF.

This chain joins TRBV29-1 and TRBJ2-7; D remains ambiguous. The CDR3 loop spans 11 amino acids. Germline loops: CDR1 SQVTM, CDR2 ANQGSEA. V shed 4 bases and J shed 1 base, with 5 bases lying between them. The CDR3 sequence: CSVGGSYEQYF. The CDR3 DNA sequence: TGCAGCGTTGGGGGTTCCTACGAGCAGTACTTC.

This clone was seen at least ten times. The rearrangement links TRBV2 to TRBJ2-7; no firm D call. CDR3 length: 15 residues. Germline V gene sequence: CDR1 SNHLY, CDR2 FYNNEI. The V end lost 3 bases, the J end lost 0 bases, and 12 bases lay between the germline ends. The CDR3: CASSDRSTFSYEQYF. DNA of the CDR3: TGTGCCAGCAGTGACCGTTCTACATTCTCCTACGAGCAGTACTTC.

V gene TRBV28 combines with J gene TRBJ1-1; D uncertain. Per the germline V gene, CDR1 is MDHEN and CDR2 is SYDVKM. With 1 base removed from V and 5 bases from J, the gap between germline ends came to 8 bases. CDR3 length equals 13 residues. The CDR3 bases are TGTGCCAGCAGTTTATTTGGGAGGACTGAAGCTTTCTTT. Protein product: CASSLFGRTEAFF.

V is TRBV5-4 and J is TRBJ1-1; D is uncertain. Trimming stripped 10 bases from V and 5 bases from J, with 12 bases between. Germline CDR1 SGHNT, CDR2 YYREEE (reference sequence). The CDR3 is made up of 11 amino acids. This CDR3 is CAWIGPTEAFF. The CDR3 DNA is TGTGCCTGGATCGGGCCGACTGAAGCTTTCTTT.

The rearrangement joins TRBV6-5 to TRBJ2-5, with 8 nucleotides matching TRBD2. Germline V CDR1 and CDR2: MNHEY, SVGAGI. CDR3 length: 14 residues. After removal of 6 bases from V and 4 bases from J, the junction contained 7 bases not matched to a gene. DNA of the CDR3: TGTGCCAGCAGGGGTAGCGGGGCGGGAGAGACCCAGTACTTC. Encoded protein: CASRGSGAGETQYF.